A single sample gave rise to the 5 T cell receptor beta chains below, sequenced in a study of blood T cell repertoires in COVID-19. The repertoire was sequenced with immunoSEQ multiplex PCR; TCRdb's copy has only in-frame clones and lacks some. The data contain roughly 200,000 clones, just over 85% of them seen just once; the ten biggest clones take up roughly 1.5%. The source material was peripheral blood. The source is a man between 18 and 29 years old with active or convalescent COVID-19.

This sequence joins TRBV10-3 and TRBJ1-1; 7 bases are a match to TRBD1. Germline CDR1 ENHRY, CDR2 SYGVKD. CDR3 length: 15 residues. Losses at the gene ends were 11 bases for V and 0 bases for J; bases not matched to a gene: 12. The CDR3 DNA is TGTGCCTCCCTCCCCCAGGGACAGATGAACACTGAAGCTTTCTTT. Protein: CASLPQGQMNTEAFF.

In the case of this clone: Other DNA sequences in the sample encode the same CDR3. The J gene is TRBJ2-7, the V gene TRBV3-1 (or the pseudogene TRBV3-2); 7 nucleotides match TRBD1. The CDR3 is made up of 14 amino acids. Per germline, CDR1 LGHDT and CDR2 YNNKEL (reference sequence). J lost 2 bases, V lost 1 base, and 2 bases had no gene match. DNA of the CDR3: TGTGCCAGCAGCCAAGGGACAGGAACCTACGAGCAGTACTTC. Its translation is CASSQGTGTYEQYF.

V and J are TRBV3-1 (or the pseudogene TRBV3-2) and TRBJ1-1, with TRBD1 identical over 9 bases. V dropped 3 bases and J dropped 7; count of bases not matched to a gene: 9. Germline V lookup: CDR1 LGHDT, CDR2 YNNKEL (reference sequence). CDR3 length equals 15 residues. In nucleotides, the CDR3 is TGTGCCAGCAGCCACACTTTGGACAGGGGTATTGAAGCTTTCTTT. Protein: CASSHTLDRGIEAFF.

The CDR3 spells CASSWTAFNEQFF. DNA of the CDR3: TGTGCCAGCAGCTGGACAGCCTTCAATGAGCAGTTCTTC. This chain links TRBV5-4 with TRBJ2-1; maybe TRBD1 (6 bases). Looked up from germline, CDR1 is SGHNT and CDR2 is YYREEE (reference sequence). The length of the CDR3 is 13 residues. The V gene lost 3 bases and the J gene lost 6 bases, with 10 bases spanning the gap.

V usage is TRBV24-1 and J usage is TRBJ2-5; 11 bases are shared with TRBD2. Germline CDR1 reads KGHDR; CDR2 reads SFDVKD. V gave up 3 bases and J gave up 4 bases; unmatched junction bases: 6. The CDR3 has 16 amino acids. The CDR3, as DNA: TGTGCCACCAGTGATCCACTAGCGGGAGTGACAGAGACCCAGTACTTC. Protein: CATSDPLAGVTETQYF.